Listed here are 13 T cell receptor beta chains from one sample, sequenced in a study of blood T cell repertoires in COVID-19. Sequencing was performed with immunoSEQ multiplex PCR; in TCRdb, only in-frame clones are kept and a portion is missing. Of about 250,000 clones listed, around 84% are singletons. The sample was PBMCs or T cells enriched from blood (not recorded which). Receptors originate from a woman in her forties or fifties who had recovered from COVID-19.

The V call is TRBV7-3, the J call TRBJ2-6; D ambiguous. Looked up from germline, CDR1 is SGHTA and CDR2 is FQGTGA. The V end was cut by 4 bases, the J end by 1 base, with 8 bases between. The CDR3 has 15 amino acids. The DNA of the CDR3 is TGTGCCAGCAGCTCCCCCCGTTCTGGGGCCAACGTCCTGACTTTC. Protein product: CASSSPRSGANVLTF. The complete variable domain, with remaining parts taken from reference TRBV7-3 and TRBJ2-6, reads GAGVSQTPSNKVTEKGKYVELRCDPISGHTALYWYRQSLGQGPEFLIYFQGTGAADDSGLPNDRFFAVRPEGSVSTLKIQRTERGDSAVYLCASSSPRSGANVLTFGAGSRLTVL.

The chain carries TRBV7-2 and TRBJ2-3, with D possibly TRBD2 on 6 matching bases. CDR1 and CDR2 (germline): SGHTA, FQGNSA. The CDR3 covers 15 residues. Deletions cut 5 bases from V and 2 bases from J, with 14 bases between. CDR3 loop: CASSPAGLPTDTQYF. The CDR3 DNA reads as TGTGCCAGCAGCCCCGCCGGACTACCCACAGATACGCAGTATTTT.

V and J are TRBV27 and TRBJ1-2; 8 nucleotides match TRBD1. Germline CDR1 and CDR2: MNHEY and SMNVEV (reference sequence). Unmatched junction bases numbered 5, after V lost 0 bases and J lost 5 bases. The CDR3 totals 15 residues. CDR3 nucleotides: TGTGCCAGCAGTTTATCGGGGACAGGTCTTTATGGCTACACCTTC. It codes for CASSLSGTGLYGYTF.

The chain joins TRBV24-1 to TRBJ2-3, with 12 nucleotides matching TRBD1. The junction had 9 bases not matched to a gene; V was cut back by 9 bases and J by 6 bases. The CDR3 has 15 amino acids. The V gene's germline CDR1 is KGHDR and CDR2 SFDVKD. The CDR3 DNA reads TGTGCCACCGGGCGGGGGACAGGGGGCGTGGATACGCAGTATTTT. Its translation: CATGRGTGGVDTQYF.

V is TRBV28 and J is TRBJ2-3; 7 bases align to TRBD2. V shed 5 bases, J shed 1 base, and the junction held 9 bases outside the gene matches. The germline V gene has CDR1 MDHEN and CDR2 SYDVKM. The CDR3 runs to 16 residues. The CDR3 loop reads CASSDPTAGGTDTQYF. Here the CDR3 DNA reads TGTGCCAGCAGTGACCCTACGGCGGGAGGCACAGATACGCAGTATTTT.

The chain employs TRBV9 and TRBJ1-2; weak D call: TRBD1 (5 bases). Germline V lookup: CDR1 SGDLS, CDR2 YYNGEE. The CDR3 totals 17 residues. V was cut by 3 bases and J by 2 bases, with 20 bases left in between. Here the CDR3 reads CASSAYGTGTKNYGYTF. Written as DNA, the CDR3 is TGTGCCAGCAGCGCCTACGGAACAGGAACCAAGAACTATGGCTACACCTTC.

In its sample, this clone was seen once. This sequence joins TRBV12-5 and TRBJ2-7; perhaps TRBD2 as D (6 bases). V was shortened by 6 bases and J by 3 bases, with 12 bases between the two germline ends. Germline CDR1 and CDR2: LGHNT and FRNRAP. CDR3 length: 13 residues. The chain's CDR3 is CASGRDGGYEQYF. CDR3 DNA: TGTGCTAGTGGCCGAGACGGGGGCTACGAGCAGTACTTC.

This chain links TRBV30 with TRBJ2-7; D is unclear. The CDR3 has 13 amino acids. V was pared by 4 bases and J by 1 base, with 11 bases between. CDR1 and CDR2 from the germline V gene are GTSNPN and SVGIG (reference sequence). CDR3 amino acids: CAWNPGKSYEQYF. CDR3 coding DNA: TGTGCCTGGAACCCCGGTAAATCCTACGAGCAGTACTTC.

The V and J genes are TRBV19 and TRBJ2-2; TRBD2 matches 11 bases. Trimming removed 3 bases from V and 5 bases from J; junction bases left unmatched: 2. From germline, CDR1 is LNHDA and CDR2 SQIVND (reference sequence). The CDR3 has 15 amino acids. CDR3 coding DNA: TGTGCCAGTAGTATGGGACTAGCGGCTACCGGGGAGCTGTTTTTT. Translated: CASSMGLAATGELFF.

The rearrangement links TRBV3-1 (or the pseudogene TRBV3-2) to TRBJ2-7; TRBD2 is a possible D gene (5 bases). The V end was cut by 1 base, the J end by 0 bases, with 7 bases between. Germline V gene data show CDR1 as LGHDT and CDR2 as YNNKEL (reference sequence). The CDR3 contains 14 residues. The CDR3 DNA reads as TGTGCCAGCAGCCAAGCCGGGAACTCCTACGAGCAGTACTTC. The encoded protein is CASSQAGNSYEQYF.

This clone was counted once. The V call is TRBV5-1, the J call TRBJ1-4; D ambiguous. The germline V gene has CDR1 SGHRS and CDR2 YFSETQ. The ends were cut back, 7 bases at V and 0 bases at J, with 13 bases in the middle. CDR3 length: 15 residues. The DNA for the CDR3 is TGCGCCAGCGGGAGAGAACCCTCAACTAATGAAAAACTGTTTTTT. Translated, it gives CASGREPSTNEKLFF.

The chain uses TRBV30 and TRBJ1-1; 7 positions agree with TRBD1. CDR1 and CDR2 from the germline V gene are GTSNPN and SVGIG (reference sequence). This CDR3 is 13 amino acids long. The V segment lost 3 bases and the J segment 1 base; nucleotides outside the gene matches: 2. CDR3 sequence reads: CAWRQGRNTEAFF. The DNA of the CDR3 is TGTGCCTGGAGACAGGGGAGGAACACTGAAGCTTTCTTT. Variable domain in full (rest from reference TRBV30 and TRBJ1-1): SQTIHQWPATLVQPVGSPLSLECTVEGTSNPNLYWYRQAAGRGLQLLFYSVGIGQISSEVPQNLSASRPQDRQFILSSKKLLLSDSGFYLCAWRQGRNTEAFFGQGTRLTVV.

The chain links TRBV4-2 to TRBJ1-4, with 9 bases that match TRBD1. The CDR3 is 16 residues long. Germline V gene data show CDR1 as LGHNA and CDR2 as YNFKEQ. The V gene end was trimmed by 0 bases and the J gene end by 7 bases; junction bases not matched to a gene: 6. CDR3 residues: CASSQDPPTGGEKLFF. The DNA of the CDR3 is TGTGCCAGCAGCCAAGACCCCCCGACAGGGGGTGAAAAACTGTTTTTT.